A single sample is the source of the 27 T cell receptor beta chains below, sequenced in a study of shared clonotypes between healthy human individuals. The protocol was immunoSEQ multiplex PCR, while the TCRdb copy is restricted to in-frame clones and leaves out a portion. The sample holds about 450,000 clones, 79% seen once. The source material was PBMCs. These receptors originate from a woman between 40 and 55 years old in good health. Some clones in this sample may be carry-over from other donors' samples.

The chain employs TRBV5-1 and TRBJ1-1, with TRBD1 identical over 7 bases. CDR1 and CDR2 from the germline V gene are SGHRS and YFSETQ. With 2 bases clipped from V and 2 bases from J, the junction kept 3 bases outside the gene matches. This CDR3 is 14 amino acids long. The CDR3 DNA sequence: TGCGCCAGCAGCTTCGGGACAGATAACACTGAAGCTTTCTTT. As protein: CASSFGTDNTEAFF.

The chain combines TRBV9 with TRBJ2-5, with 9 bases matching TRBD1. The V segment lost 5 bases and the J segment 5 bases; nucleotides outside the gene matches: 13. CDR3 length equals 16 residues. The germline gives CDR1 SGDLS, CDR2 YYNGEE. CDR3: CASSPGQGHRGETQYF. The CDR3 DNA is TGTGCCAGCAGTCCGGGACAGGGCCACCGAGGGGAGACCCAGTACTTC.

The chain combines TRBV6-5 with TRBJ1-1; 9 nucleotides match TRBD1. Trimming cost V 8 bases and J 4 bases; bases outside gene matches: 11. Germline-derived CDR1 and CDR2 are MNHEY and SVGAGI. The CDR3 totals 15 residues. The CDR3 is CASQRTGQGSTEAFF. CDR3 bases: TGTGCCAGCCAAAGAACGGGACAGGGATCCACTGAAGCTTTCTTT.

The chain joins TRBV9 to TRBJ1-1; TRBD1 might be the D (6 bases). CDR1 and CDR2 (germline): SGDLS, YYNGEE. V was clipped by 2 bases and J by 1 base, with 9 bases between them. This CDR3 is built from 14 residues. CDR3 nucleotides: TGTGCCAGCAGCGTCACAGGGCAGAACACTGAAGCTTTCTTT. As protein: CASSVTGQNTEAFF.

The chain recombines TRBV7-2 with TRBJ2-7; tentative D call: TRBD2 (6 bases). The CDR3 length is 15 residues. Per the germline V gene, CDR1 is SGHTA and CDR2 is FQGNSA. V was trimmed by 1 base and J by 6 bases, leaving 16 bases between them. CDR3: CASSLGGARGIEQYF. The CDR3 nucleotides read TGTGCCAGCAGCTTAGGCGGGGCCCGGGGGATCGAGCAGTACTTC. The full variable domain, with the rest looked up from reference TRBV7-2 and TRBJ2-7, is GAGVSQSPSNKVTEKGKDVELRCDPISGHTALYWYRQSLGQGLEFLIYFQGNSAPDKSGLPSDRFSAERTGGSVSTLTIQRTQQEDSAVYLCASSLGGARGIEQYFGPGTRLTVT.

This clone was seen just once. This chain joins TRBV11-1 and TRBJ1-2; 8 nucleotides match TRBD1. The junction had 4 bases not matched to a gene; V was cut back by 1 base and J by 3 bases. The CDR3 runs 15 residues. From germline, CDR1 is SGHAT and CDR2 FQDESV (reference sequence). CDR3 DNA: TGTGCCAGCAGCTTAGGGACAGGGTCCGACTATGGCTACACCTTC. This gives the protein CASSLGTGSDYGYTF.

The CDR3 loop reads CASGDTGGDPYEQYF. The CDR3 DNA reads as TGTGCCAGCGGCGACACGGGCGGAGACCCCTACGAGCAGTACTTC. The gene calls are TRBV27 and TRBJ2-7, with D hard to call. Germline V gene data show CDR1 as MNHEY and CDR2 as SMNVEV (reference sequence). The CDR3 runs 15 residues. Trimming shortened V by 8 bases and J by 2 bases, and 19 bases separated the two germline ends.

The J gene is TRBJ2-7, the V gene TRBV18; 12 bases map to TRBD2. Per germline, CDR1 KGHSH and CDR2 LQKENI. Trimming at V came to 5 bases and at J to 4 bases, leaving 6 bases not matched to a gene. The CDR3 has 15 residues. In nucleotides, the CDR3 is TGTGCCAGCTCAACGACTAGCGGGAGTGTTTACGAGCAGTACTTC. Residues: CASSTTSGSVYEQYF.

J is TRBJ2-7 and V is TRBV6-1; D could derive from TRBD1 or TRBD2 (7 bases each). The CDR3 is 14 amino acids. V dropped 4 bases and J dropped 3 bases, with 13 bases sitting between them. CDR1 and CDR2 (germline): MNHNS, SASEGT. The CDR3 spells CASSGAGGVYEQYF. In DNA form, the CDR3 reads TGTGCCAGCAGTGGGGCAGGGGGGGTCTACGAGCAGTACTTC.

This chain connects TRBV5-6 to TRBJ1-1; D is possibly TRBD1 (6 bases). The germline CDR1 and CDR2 sequences are SGHDT and YYEEEE. V was pared by 0 bases and J by 6 bases, with 15 bases between. The CDR3 is made up of 15 amino acids. The CDR3 sequence: CASSLGINRAPEAFF. In DNA form, the CDR3 reads TGTGCCAGCAGCTTGGGGATCAACAGGGCCCCTGAAGCTTTCTTT. Looking up the rest from reference TRBV5-6 and TRBJ1-1 gives the full variable domain: DAGVTQSPTHLIKTRGQQVTLRCSPKSGHDTVSWYQQALGQGPQFIFQYYEEEERQRGNFPDRFSGHQFPNYSSELNVNALLLGDSALYLCASSLGINRAPEAFFGQGTRLTVV.

This clone was detected a few times. The chain links TRBV30 to TRBJ1-1; D remains unclear. The V end lost 4 bases, the J end lost 3 bases, and 6 bases lay between the germline ends. Germline V gene sequence: CDR1 GTSNPN, CDR2 SVGIG (reference sequence). The CDR3 consists of 11 residues. The CDR3: CAWNGDTEAFF. The CDR3 coding sequence is TGTGCCTGGAACGGGGACACTGAAGCTTTCTTT.

This clone has a single count. The chain has TRBV7-9 and TRBJ1-4; no clear D. From germline, CDR1 is SEHNR and CDR2 FQNEAQ (reference sequence). The CDR3 totals 13 residues. Trimming left V 6 bases short and J 5 bases short, with 10 bases between. CDR3 region: CASRRAPNEKLFF. The CDR3 DNA reads as TGTGCCAGCAGAAGGGCCCCAAATGAAAAACTGTTTTTT.

This chain joins TRBV6-1 and TRBJ2-2; 8 bases are shared with TRBD2. CDR3 size: 15 residues. Unmatched junction bases numbered 3, after V lost 2 bases and J lost 4 bases. CDR1 is MNHNS and CDR2 is SASEGT in the germline V gene. This chain's CDR3 is CASSESGLATGELFF. For the CDR3, the DNA is TGTGCCAGCAGTGAAAGCGGACTAGCCACCGGGGAGCTGTTTTTT.

This clone was seen a handful of times. The chain combines TRBV28 with TRBJ2-3; D not resolved. V was cut by 3 bases and J by 7 bases, with 5 bases left in between. Looked up from germline, CDR1 is MDHEN and CDR2 is SYDVKM. This CDR3 is 11 amino acids long. The CDR3 sequence is CASSFLYTQYF. CDR3 nucleotide sequence: TGTGCCAGCAGTTTTTTATATACGCAGTATTTT. Full variable domain (outside the CDR3, taken from reference TRBV28 and TRBJ2-3): DVKVTQSSRYLVKRTGEKVFLECVQDMDHENMFWYRQDPGLGLRLIYFSYDVKMKEKGDIPEGYSVSREKKERFSLILESASTNQTSMYLCASSFLYTQYFGPGTRLTVL.

This clone showed up many times. The chain is built from TRBV1 and TRBJ2-7; the DNA was not used to check the table's D call, TRBD2. TRBV1 is listed as a pseudogene. The CDR3 sequence is 15 residues long. The CDR3, as DNA: TGCACCAGCAGCCAAGTGGGACTAGCTGGTAGCGAGCAGTACTTC. It specifies CTSSQVGLAGSEQYF.

The rearrangement links TRBV10-3 to TRBJ2-2; TRBD2 aligns across 14 bases. The CDR3 has 15 residues. Germline loops: CDR1 ENHRY, CDR2 SYGVKD. V lost 6 bases and J lost 3; bases outside the gene matches: 0. The DNA of the CDR3 is TGTGCCATCAGGGGACTAGCGGGAGACACCGGGGAGCTGTTTTTT. Translated, it gives CAIRGLAGDTGELFF.

V usage is TRBV18 and J usage is TRBJ1-1, with D possibly TRBD1 on 6 matching bases. V lost 2 bases to trimming and J lost 1 base, with 11 bases between them. The CDR3 length is 15 residues. CDR1 and CDR2 (germline): KGHSH, LQKENI. CDR3: CASSPIAGANTEAFF. The CDR3 bases are TGTGCCAGCTCACCAATTGCAGGGGCGAACACTGAAGCTTTCTTT.

The chain combines TRBV4-1 with TRBJ1-2, with D possibly TRBD1 on 5 matching bases. Trimming removed 2 bases at V and 2 bases at J, with 27 bases between. The CDR3 consists of 20 residues. The germline V gene has CDR1 MGHRA and CDR2 YSYEKL. CDR3 sequence: CASSQSRSGQGPTWNYGYTF. CDR3 bases: TGCGCCAGCAGCCAAAGTCGCTCAGGTCAGGGCCCGACTTGGAACTATGGCTACACCTTC.

The gene calls are TRBV6-5 and TRBJ2-5; D remains unclear. Germline values: CDR1 MNHEY, CDR2 SVGAGI. With 4 bases removed from V and 6 bases from J, the gap between germline ends came to 6 bases. There are 11 residues in the CDR3. As DNA, the CDR3 is TGTGCCAGCAGTTTAGGAAAGACCCAGTACTTC. Translating gives CASSLGKTQYF.

The rearrangement uses TRBV9 and TRBJ1-2; 8 positions agree with TRBD1. V lost 3 bases, J lost 6 bases, and 7 bases stayed unmatched. The CDR3 extends over 14 amino acids. CDR1 and CDR2 from the germline V gene are SGDLS and YYNGEE. The CDR3 spells CASSGGQEKNGYTF. As DNA, the CDR3 is TGTGCCAGCAGCGGGGGACAGGAGAAGAATGGCTACACCTTC.

The gene calls are TRBV5-6 and TRBJ2-7; D perhaps matches TRBD2 (5 bases). CDR1 is SGHDT and CDR2 is YYEEEE in the germline V gene. This CDR3 is built from 14 residues. V was clipped by 0 bases and J by 1 base, with 8 bases between them. CDR3 loop: CASSLAGGSYEQYF. In DNA form, the CDR3 reads TGTGCCAGCAGCTTGGCGGGCGGGTCCTACGAGCAGTACTTC.

The J gene is TRBJ2-3, the V gene TRBV13; 8 bases are shared with TRBD2. Trimming at V came to 1 base and at J to 1 base, leaving 4 bases not matched to a gene. Per the germline V gene, CDR1 is PRHDT and CDR2 is FYEKMQ (reference sequence). The CDR3 spans 16 residues. In nucleotides, the CDR3 is TGTGCCAGCAGCTTAGTCCTGCGGGAGGGCACAGATACGCAGTATTTT. This sequence encodes CASSLVLREGTDTQYF.

The chain couples TRBV28 to TRBJ2-7; D unclear. Looked up from germline, CDR1 is MDHEN and CDR2 is SYDVKM. The CDR3 is made up of 11 amino acids. V was clipped by 3 bases and J by 6 bases, with 6 bases between them. The CDR3 loop reads CASSFLIEQYF. In DNA, the CDR3 is TGTGCCAGCAGTTTCTTAATCGAGCAGTACTTC.

This clone was seen more than once but under ten times. The rearrangement links TRBV5-1 to TRBJ1-4; D gene ambiguous. Trimming left V 0 bases short and J 6 bases short, with 9 bases between. The CDR3 is made up of 14 amino acids. Germline V gene lookup returns CDR1 SGHRS and CDR2 YFSETQ. The CDR3 loop reads CASSLGRMDEKLFF. CDR3 sequence (DNA): TGCGCCAGCAGCTTGGGGAGGATGGATGAAAAACTGTTTTTT.

This clone was detected a few times. V is TRBV27 and J is TRBJ1-1; D perhaps matches TRBD1 (5 bases). CDR1 MNHEY and CDR2 SMNVEV come from the germline V gene (reference sequence). With 3 bases removed from V and 1 base from J, the gap between germline ends came to 6 bases. The CDR3 spans 13 residues. Here the CDR3 DNA reads TGTGCCAGCAGTTTCAGGGCGAACACTGAAGCTTTCTTT. As protein: CASSFRANTEAFF.

This clone was counted between two and nine times. The CDR3 DNA reads as TGTGCCAGCAGCTTGGGGAGACCAGGGTTAGGTGATGAGCAGTTCTTC. Encoded protein: CASSLGRPGLGDEQFF. The genes are TRBV11-3 and TRBJ2-1; D tentatively reads TRBD1 or TRBD2 (5 bases each). V lost 3 bases and J lost 8, with 20 bases in between. CDR1 is SGHNT and CDR2 is YENEEA in the germline V gene. The CDR3 contains 16 residues.

The rearrangement uses TRBV4-1 and TRBJ1-6, with no clear D. There are 12 residues in the CDR3. With 1 base removed from V and 9 bases from J, the gap between germline ends came to 4 bases. Germline lookup yields CDR1 MGHRA and CDR2 YSYEKL. The CDR3 DNA reads as TGCGCCAGCAGCCAAGGGCCTTCACCCCTCCACTTT. This gives the protein CASSQGPSPLHF.